One and the same sample provided the 3 T cell receptor beta chains below, sequenced in a study of T cell repertoires in cytomegalovirus infection. TCRdb used MiXCR to reprocess the reads, holding one entry per CDR3 protein. This sample has 750,000 to 900,000 distinct CDR3 sequences, with roughly 29% found just once. These receptors have no known antigen. Sequencing used cultured CD8+ T cells from PBMCs, obtained from culture after CMV antigen stimulation. The origin of the receptors is a human donor in good health (CMV status not recorded). Some clones in this sample may be carry-over from other donors' samples.

The V call is TRBV6-5, the J call TRBJ1-2; D perhaps matches TRBD1 (5 bases). Trimming took 2 bases from V and 7 from J, leaving 17 bases between them. Germline CDR1 MNHEY, CDR2 SVGAGI. This CDR3 spans 15 amino acids. The CDR3 nucleotides are TGTGCCAGCAGTTACGGGACCCTAAGGGGTGGTGGCTACACCTTC. Its protein is CASSYGTLRGGGYTF.

The J gene is TRBJ2-7, the V gene TRBV19, with unresolved D. V lost 5 bases, J lost 7 bases, and 12 bases lay in between. The CDR3 length is 12 residues. The germline gives CDR1 LNHDA, CDR2 SQIVND (reference sequence). The DNA of the CDR3 is TGTGCCAGTAGTCCCTATGTTGGAGAGCAGTACTTC. Its protein is CASSPYVGEQYF.

The chain carries TRBV27 and TRBJ2-1; TRBD2 matches at 13 bases. The CDR3 has 14 residues. V shed 8 bases and J 7 bases; nucleotides not matched to a gene: 5. CDR1 is MNHEY and CDR2 is SMNVEV in the germline V gene (reference sequence). Here the CDR3 DNA reads TGTGCCAGCGCGACTAGCGGGGGGACTAATGAGCAGTTCTTC. Translated, it gives CASATSGGTNEQFF.